One TCR beta chain is described in this entry. Its cognate antigen is unknown. This sample is drawn from a study of cytomegalovirus exposure and HLA in healthy donors. Turning to the study itself: Approximately 85 million unique TCRs from HLA-typed donors were held in an early data release. Study-level findings and limits: It was shown in a later analysis that HLA-associated TCR beta chains were more clonally expanded than other, equally common chains.

Use of 60 Vbeta and 13 Jbeta primers characterized the PCR. Here immunoSEQ multiplex PCR was the method, and the copy in TCRdb shows in-frame clones only, minus some. The listing records under 90,000 clones. Germline V gene lookup returns CDR1 SGHDN and CDR2 FVKESK. Between the trimmed V and J ends, which lost 1 base and 1 base, there was a span of 5 bases. The CDR3 loop spans 13 amino acids. The rearrangement joins TRBV14 to TRBJ2-7; D unclear. The material sequenced was PBMCs. This clonotype originated in a man between 50 and 59 years old in good health and CMV-seropositive. The CDR3 region has the DNA TGTGCCAGCAGCCAAGGACATTCCTACGAGCAGTACTTC. Translation gives CASSQGHSYEQYF. Complete variable domain (other parts from reference TRBV14 and TRBJ2-7): EAGVTQFPSHSVIEKGQTVTLRCDPISGHDNLYWYRRVMGKEIKFLLHFVKESKQDESGMPNNRFLAERTGGTYSTLKVQPAELEDSGVYFCASSQGHSYEQYFGPGTRLTVT.